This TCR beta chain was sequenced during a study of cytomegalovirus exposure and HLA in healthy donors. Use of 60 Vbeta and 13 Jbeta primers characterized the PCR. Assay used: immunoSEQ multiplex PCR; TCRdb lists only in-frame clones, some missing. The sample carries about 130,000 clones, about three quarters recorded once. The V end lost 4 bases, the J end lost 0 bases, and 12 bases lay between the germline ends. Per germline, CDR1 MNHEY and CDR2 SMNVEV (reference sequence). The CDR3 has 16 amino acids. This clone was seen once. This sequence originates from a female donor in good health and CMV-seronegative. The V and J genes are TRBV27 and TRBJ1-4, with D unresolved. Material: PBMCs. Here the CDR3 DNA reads TGTGCCAGCAGTTCGAACAGAGTTGCAACTAATGAAAAACTGTTTTTT. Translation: CASSSNRVATNEKLFF.